A single sample is the source of the 30 T cell receptor beta chains below, sequenced in a study of blood T cells in healthy people across ages (dated by TCRdb to the mid-2010s). Library method: 5' RACE. Sequencing was performed on an Illumina HiSeq 2500. The second PCR ran for about 7 to 11 cycles and used a J-beta primer mix along with a sample-barcoded 5' primer. In-frame beta chains were kept once TCRdb had trimmed the public reads at Q25 with fastp and called clones with MiXCR. Here each entry gathers all rows of one CDR3 protein and keeps the most common genes and DNA. The sample includes under 950,000 distinct CDR3 sequences, with about 20% observed a single time. The top ten clones comprise about 22% of the sample. Sequencing used blood. The receptors come from a man between 65 and 80 years old in good health.

The chain combines TRBV3-1 with TRBJ2-5; D gene uncertain. The ends were cut back, 8 bases at V and 1 base at J, with 5 bases in the middle. There are 11 residues in the CDR3. The germline V gene has CDR1 LGHDT and CDR2 YNNKEL (reference sequence). The CDR3 spells CASAFQETQYF. DNA for the CDR3: TGTGCCAGCGCCTTCCAAGAGACCCAGTACTTC.

The chain couples TRBV12-3 or TRBV12-4 to TRBJ1-4; D is unclear. V lost 0 bases and J 5 bases, leaving 7 bases between the germline ends. The CDR3 totals 14 residues. The CDR3 DNA follows: TGTGCCAGCAGTTTAGCTTCGGTAAATGAAAAACTGTTTTTT. It translates to CASSLASVNEKLFF.

The chain joins TRBV20-1 to TRBJ1-4; D is unresolved. Germline lookup yields CDR1 DFQATT and CDR2 SNEGSKA (reference sequence). V shed 3 bases and J shed 6 bases, with 8 bases lying between them. This CDR3 is 12 amino acids long. In DNA form, the CDR3 reads TGCAGTGCTAGTCTGGCGGATGAAAAACTGTTTTTT. It encodes CSASLADEKLFF.

This clonotype was detected only a few times. V gene TRBV29-1 combines with J gene TRBJ1-4; D gene unclear. The CDR3 is 15 residues long. Germline CDR1 is SQVTM and CDR2 is ANQGSEA. V gave up 8 bases and J gave up 8 bases, with 24 bases separating them. As DNA, the CDR3 is TGCAGCCCAAAGTGCCCCGGATTTACAATGGAAAAACTGTTTTTT. Its protein is CSPKCPGFTMEKLFF.

This clonotype was observed at least ten times. The chain has TRBV29-1 and TRBJ2-1, with 9 nucleotides matching TRBD1. The end of the DNA fits TRBJ2-7 better, so the J call may be wrong. CDR3 size: 14 residues. In germline, CDR1 is SQVTM, CDR2 ANQGSEA. CDR3 sequence: CSVRPYTGGGEQYF. Here the CDR3 DNA reads TGCAGCGTTCGACCTTATACAGGGGGCGGCGAGCAGTACTTC.

V gene TRBV6-1 combines with J gene TRBJ1-1; D unresolved. CDR1 and CDR2 (germline): MNHNS, SASEGT. V shed 5 bases and J shed 10 bases, with 11 bases lying between them. This CDR3 spans 11 amino acids. CDR3 DNA sequence: TGTGCCAGCAGTTCCTTTAAGGCAGCTTTCTTT. Translated: CASSSFKAAFF.

This clonotype was observed a handful of times. An end of the junction does not agree with germline; a read error may underlie this. The chain couples TRBV12-3 or TRBV12-4 to TRBJ2-5; 8 nucleotides agree with TRBD1. The CDR3 consists of 15 residues. In DNA form, the CDR3 reads TGTGCCAGCAGCAGGGGACAGGAGTACCAAGAGACCCAGTACTTT. It specifies CASSRGQEYQETQYF.

This clonotype has more than one count but fewer than ten. The genes are TRBV6-6 and TRBJ2-3; 8 bases agree with TRBD2. Per germline, CDR1 MNHNY and CDR2 SVGAGI (reference sequence). The CDR3 covers 17 residues. With 4 bases clipped from V and 5 bases from J, the junction kept 14 bases outside the gene matches. The CDR3 nucleotides are TGTGCCAGCAGTTCGTTGGGTAGCGGGGTTGCTATAGATACGCAGTATTTT. Residues: CASSSLGSGVAIDTQYF.

This clonotype was counted only a few times. The junction does not match germline at one end; this may be a read error. The chain is built from TRBV7-2 and TRBJ1-1; D gene unclear. The CDR3 sequence is 14 residues long. The germline V gene encodes CDR1 SGHTA and CDR2 FQGNSA. The CDR3 DNA reads TGTGCAAGCAGCTCCCTAGGGCCAACCTTAGAAGCTTTCTTT. It translates to CASSSLGPTLEAFF.

The rearrangement joins TRBV6-6 to TRBJ1-1, with D perhaps matching TRBD1 (5 bases). Per germline, CDR1 MNHNY and CDR2 SVGAGI (reference sequence). The length of the CDR3 is 14 residues. Trimming stripped 6 bases from V and 12 bases from J, with 23 bases between. The CDR3 sequence: CASSRGPPGRQTFF. The CDR3 DNA is TGTGCCAGCAGCCGGGGACCTCCCGGACGTCAAACTTTCTTT.

The V and J genes are TRBV29-1 and TRBJ1-1; D ambiguous. The germline V and J ends were trimmed by 1 base and 11 bases, with 11 bases remaining between them. CDR3 length: 11 residues. Per germline, CDR1 SQVTM and CDR2 ANQGSEA. CDR3 DNA: TGCAGCGTTGAAGGTCGGAAGGAGGCTTTCTTT. It codes for CSVEGRKEAFF.

This clonotype was counted at least ten times. The V and J genes are TRBV18 and TRBJ2-3, with a tentative D call TRBD2 (5 bases). Trimming removed 0 bases from V and 7 bases from J, with 8 bases in between. The CDR3 has 13 residues. CDR1 and CDR2 from the germline V gene are KGHSH and LQKENI. The CDR3 loop reads CASSPPTGNTQYF. DNA for the CDR3: TGTGCCAGCTCACCACCGACGGGAAATACGCAGTATTTT.

This clonotype was recorded many times. The chain carries TRBV12-3 or TRBV12-4 and TRBJ2-1; D gene ambiguous. The CDR3 is 11 amino acids. The germline V and J ends were trimmed by 3 bases and 6 bases, with 3 bases remaining between them. For the CDR3, the DNA is TGTGCCAGCAGTTTTGCCAATGAGCAGTTCTTC. This gives the protein CASSFANEQFF.

V and J are TRBV11-3 and TRBJ2-1; tentatively, D is TRBD1 (5 bases). Germline V gene lookup returns CDR1 SGHNT and CDR2 YENEEA. Deletions cut 3 bases from V and 4 bases from J, with 13 bases between. The CDR3 runs to 15 residues. CDR3 sequence (DNA): TGTGCCAGCAGCTTGGTTTGGACACCTTACAATGAGCAGTTCTTC. Translating it yields CASSLVWTPYNEQFF.

The chain couples TRBV20-1 to TRBJ2-5; 9 bases are a match to TRBD2. V lost 1 base, J lost 5 bases, and 8 bases stayed unmatched. Germline values: CDR1 DFQATT, CDR2 SNEGSKA (reference sequence). This CDR3 has 15 residues. The CDR3 protein is CSARVGGGVVETQYF. CDR3 nucleotides: TGCAGTGCTAGAGTCGGCGGGGGGGTTGTGGAGACCCAGTACTTC.

This clonotype was seen only a few times. This sequence joins TRBV7-9 and TRBJ1-3; no clear D. The germline CDR1 and CDR2 sequences are SEHNR and FQNEAQ (reference sequence). The V and J ends lost 5 bases and 4 bases respectively, with 12 bases between them. CDR3 length equals 14 residues. As DNA, the CDR3 is TGTGCCAGCAGCCCTAGGGAAGCCGGAAACACCATATATTTT. Encoded protein: CASSPREAGNTIYF.

The rearrangement links TRBV29-1 to TRBJ2-5, with D hard to call. The DNA matches TRBJ2-1 better at its end, which makes the J call doubtful. There are 13 residues in the CDR3. From germline, CDR1 is SQVTM and CDR2 ANQGSEA. DNA for the CDR3: TGCAGCGTTGCGTCTAGGTCGGTGGATGAGCAGTTCTTC. Translating it yields CSVASRSVDEQFF.

This chain uses TRBV14 with TRBJ2-1; D might be TRBD2 (5 bases). This CDR3 contains 15 residues. V lost 4 bases and J lost 2, with 12 bases in between. CDR1 SGHDN and CDR2 FVKESK come from the germline V gene. Here the CDR3 DNA reads TGTGCCAGCAGCCGATACCTAGCACCCTACAATGAGCAGTTCTTC. As protein: CASSRYLAPYNEQFF.

This clonotype was picked up a small number of times. V usage is TRBV4-3 and J usage is TRBJ2-5, with D unclear. CDR1 and CDR2 from the germline V gene are LGHNA and YSLEER. Trimming left V 2 bases short and J 8 bases short, with 15 bases between. The CDR3 is made up of 14 amino acids. CDR3 in DNA: TGCGCCAGCAGCCAAACACCACAAAGCTTTACCCAGTACTTC. Translation: CASSQTPQSFTQYF.

This clonotype was counted a few times. The chain has TRBV10-3 and TRBJ1-6; D call uncertain. Germline V lookup: CDR1 ENHRY, CDR2 SYGVKD. V was clipped by 8 bases and J by 6 bases, with 14 bases between them. CDR3 size: 14 residues. In nucleotides, the CDR3 is TGTGCCATCGGCCATCAGGCGAGTAATTCACCCCTCCACTTT. The encoded protein is CAIGHQASNSPLHF.

The V gene is TRBV12-3 or TRBV12-4, the J gene TRBJ1-4; 10 bases are shared with TRBD1. Trimming cost V 2 bases and J 8 bases; bases outside gene matches: 5. This CDR3 spans 15 amino acids. For the CDR3, the DNA is TGTGCCAGCAGTTTATCTCGGACAGGGGGGGAAAAACTGTTTTTT. This codes for CASSLSRTGGEKLFF.

Turning to this clonotype: This clone may be a read error of a much larger clone one base away. The chain employs TRBV20-1 and TRBJ2-3, with D uncertain. The V end was cut by 0 bases, the J end by 1 base, with 5 bases between. This CDR3 region has 13 residues. Looked up from germline, CDR1 is DFQATT and CDR2 is SNEGSKA (reference sequence). In nucleotides, the CDR3 is TGCAGTGCTAGAGATTTGGGCACAGATACGCAGTATTTT. Its translation: CSARDLGTDTQYF.

The chain has TRBV12-3 or TRBV12-4 and TRBJ2-1; 10 nucleotides match TRBD2. The CDR3 sequence is 15 residues long. After removal of 6 bases from V and 2 bases from J, the junction contained 4 bases not matched to a gene. CDR3 DNA: TGTGCCAGCAGAAGTAGCGGGAGGACCTACAATGAGCAGTTCTTC. Encoded protein: CASRSSGRTYNEQFF.

The V call is TRBV25-1, the J call TRBJ2-1, with 9 bases identical to TRBD1. The CDR3 is 15 residues long. Germline loops: CDR1 MGHDK, CDR2 SYGVNS. With 4 bases clipped from V and 3 bases from J, the junction kept 4 bases outside the gene matches. The CDR3 coding sequence is TGTGCCAGCAGTGTCCGGGACAGGGACTACAATGAGCAGTTCTTC. It is translated as CASSVRDRDYNEQFF. Based on the CDR3 plus reference TRBV25-1 and TRBJ2-1, the full variable domain is EADIYQTPRYLVIGTGKKITLECSQTMGHDKMYWYQQDPGMELHLIHYSYGVNSTEKGDLSSESTVSRIRTEHFPLTLESARPSHTSQYLCASSVRDRDYNEQFFGPGTRLTVL.

The rearrangement links TRBV7-6 to TRBJ2-2; TRBD1 matches 9 bases. The J segment lost 4 bases and the V segment lost 5 bases, leaving 5 bases of the junction unmatched. The CDR3 is 15 amino acids. Germline values: CDR1 SGHVS, CDR2 FNYEAQ. The CDR3 DNA is TGTGCCAGCAGCACGGTGACAGGGGGCACCGGGGAGCTGTTTTTT. Its protein is CASSTVTGGTGELFF. Based on the CDR3 plus reference TRBV7-6 and TRBJ2-2, the full variable domain is GAGVSQSPRYKVTKRGQDVALRCDPISGHVSLYWYRQALGQGPEFLTYFNYEAQQDKSGLPNDRFSAERPEGSISTLTIQRTEQRDSAMYRCASSTVTGGTGELFFGEGSRLTVL.

V gene TRBV19 combines with J gene TRBJ1-1, with 7 bases aligning to TRBD1. Losses at the gene ends were 6 bases for V and 1 base for J; bases not matched to a gene: 8. This CDR3 has 15 residues. The germline V gene has CDR1 LNHDA and CDR2 SQIVND (reference sequence). The CDR3 loop reads CASRSTGAANTEAFF. CDR3 bases: TGTGCCAGTAGGTCAACAGGGGCAGCGAACACTGAAGCTTTCTTT. The variable domain in full, with the rest retrieved from reference TRBV19 and TRBJ1-1, is DGGITQSPKYLFRKEGQNVTLSCEQNLNHDAMYWYRQDPGQGLRLIYYSQIVNDFQKGDIAEGYSVSREKKESFPLTVTSAQKNPTAFYLCASRSTGAANTEAFFGQGTRLTVV.

The J gene is TRBJ2-4, the V gene TRBV4-1; 10 bases match TRBD1. V shed 5 bases and J 5 bases; nucleotides not matched to a gene: 6. In germline, CDR1 is MGHRA, CDR2 YSYEKL. The CDR3 has 15 amino acids. CDR3 sequence: CASSSEGTGENIQYF. In DNA form, the CDR3 reads TGCGCCAGCAGCTCGGAGGGGACAGGGGAAAACATTCAGTACTTC.

This clonotype occurred a few times. The rearrangement joins TRBV6-2 or TRBV6-3 to TRBJ2-2; no clear D. V was shortened by 3 bases and J by 5 bases, with 10 bases between the two germline ends. Germline V CDR1 and CDR2: MNHEY, SVGEGT. CDR3 length: 14 amino acids. The DNA for the CDR3 is TGTGCCAGCAGTTATGCCGCGAGGACCGGGGAGCTGTTTTTT. It translates to CASSYAARTGELFF.

The J gene is TRBJ2-4, the V gene TRBV29-1, with D perhaps matching TRBD1 (6 bases). The CDR3 has 13 residues. The germline V and J ends were trimmed by 6 bases and 8 bases, with 17 bases remaining between them. The V gene's germline CDR1 is SQVTM and CDR2 ANQGSEA. The CDR3 loop is CSVNKQGPDIQYF. CDR3 bases: TGCAGCGTGAATAAACAGGGACCCGACATTCAGTACTTC.

This chain links TRBV6-6 with TRBJ1-1; 10 bases align to TRBD1. The CDR3 spans 14 residues. Germline lookup yields CDR1 MNHNY and CDR2 SVGAGI (reference sequence). The V and J ends lost 5 bases and 3 bases, in that order; junction bases with no gene match: 3. The CDR3 DNA follows: TGTGCCAGCAGTCGGGACAGGGGATACACTGAAGCTTTCTTT. Residues: CASSRDRGYTEAFF.